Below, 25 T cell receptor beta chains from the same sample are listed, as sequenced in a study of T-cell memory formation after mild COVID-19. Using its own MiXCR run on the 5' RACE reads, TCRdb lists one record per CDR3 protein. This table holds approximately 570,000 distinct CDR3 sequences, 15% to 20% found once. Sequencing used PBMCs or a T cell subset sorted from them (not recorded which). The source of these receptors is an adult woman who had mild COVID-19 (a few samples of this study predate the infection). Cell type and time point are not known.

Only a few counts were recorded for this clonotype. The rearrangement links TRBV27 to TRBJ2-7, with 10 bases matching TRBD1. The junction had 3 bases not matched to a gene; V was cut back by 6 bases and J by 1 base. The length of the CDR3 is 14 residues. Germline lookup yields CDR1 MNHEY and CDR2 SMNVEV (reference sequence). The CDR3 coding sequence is TGTGCCAGCAGGGACAGGGGGGTTTCCTACGAGCAGTACTTC. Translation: CASRDRGVSYEQYF.

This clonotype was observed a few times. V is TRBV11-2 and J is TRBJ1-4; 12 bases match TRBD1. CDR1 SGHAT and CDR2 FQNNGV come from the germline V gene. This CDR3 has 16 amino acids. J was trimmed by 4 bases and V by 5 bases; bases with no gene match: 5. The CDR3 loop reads CASSRDRGRSNEKLFF. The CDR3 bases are TGTGCCAGCAGCAGGGACAGGGGGCGGAGTAATGAAAAACTGTTTTTT. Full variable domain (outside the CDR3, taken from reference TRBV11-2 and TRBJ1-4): EAGVAQSPRYKIIEKRQSVAFWCNPISGHATLYWYQQILGQGPKLLIQFQNNGVVDDSQLPKDRFSAERLKGVDSTLKIQPAKLEDSAVYLCASSRDRGRSNEKLFFGSGTQLSVL.

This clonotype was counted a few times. CDR3 amino acids: CSAHPTGEGYEQYF. The CDR3, as DNA: TGCAGTGCTCACCCGACAGGGGAAGGCTACGAGCAGTACTTC. The chain combines TRBV20-1 with TRBJ2-7, with 8 bases fitting TRBD1. Trimming took 5 bases from V and 3 from J; bases not matched to a gene: 9. The CDR3 sequence is 14 residues long. The germline CDR1 and CDR2 sequences are DFQATT and SNEGSKA (reference sequence).

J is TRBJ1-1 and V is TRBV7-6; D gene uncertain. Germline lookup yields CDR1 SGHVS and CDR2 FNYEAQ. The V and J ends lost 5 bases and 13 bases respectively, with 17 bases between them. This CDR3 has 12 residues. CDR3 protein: CASSGRGEDLFF. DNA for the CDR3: TGTGCCAGCAGCGGACGCGGGGAGGATCTTTTCTTT.

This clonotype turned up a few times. As DNA, the CDR3 is TGTGCCAGCAGCCGAACCCTAGCGGGGGGTTACAATGAGCAGTTCTTC. It is translated as CASSRTLAGGYNEQFF. This chain connects TRBV2 to TRBJ2-1, with 11 bases aligning to TRBD2. Germline CDR1 reads SNHLY; CDR2 reads FYNNEI. Trimming removed 6 bases from V and 4 bases from J; junction bases left unmatched: 8. CDR3 size: 16 residues.

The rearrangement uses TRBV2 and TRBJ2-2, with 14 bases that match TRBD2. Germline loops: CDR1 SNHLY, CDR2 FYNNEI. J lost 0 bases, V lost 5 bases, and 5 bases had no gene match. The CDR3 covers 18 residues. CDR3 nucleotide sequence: TGTGCCAGCAGTTACCGGACTAGCGGGGGGTCGAACACCGGGGAGCTGTTTTTT. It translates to CASSYRTSGGSNTGELFF. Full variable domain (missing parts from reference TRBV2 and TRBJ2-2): EPEVTQTPSHQVTQMGQEVILRCVPISNHLYFYWYRQILGQKVEFLVSFYNNEISEKSEIFDDQFSVERPDGSNFTLKIRSTKLEDSAMYFCASSYRTSGGSNTGELFFGEGSRLTVL.

The CDR3 DNA follows: TGCAGTGCTTGGACAGGGTCCTCCTACGAGCAGTACTTC. Amino acid sequence: CSAWTGSSYEQYF. V gene TRBV20-1 combines with J gene TRBJ2-7, with 8 bases aligning to TRBD1. The CDR3 length is 13 residues. The germline CDR1 and CDR2 sequences are DFQATT and SNEGSKA (reference sequence). V lost 5 bases, J lost 0 bases, and 3 bases stayed unmatched.

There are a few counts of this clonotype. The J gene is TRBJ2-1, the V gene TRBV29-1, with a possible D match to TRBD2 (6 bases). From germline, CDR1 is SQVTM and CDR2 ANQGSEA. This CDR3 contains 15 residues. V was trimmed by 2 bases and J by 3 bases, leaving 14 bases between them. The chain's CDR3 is CSVEKGLASYNEQFF. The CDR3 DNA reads TGCAGCGTTGAAAAGGGTCTAGCGAGCTACAATGAGCAGTTCTTC.

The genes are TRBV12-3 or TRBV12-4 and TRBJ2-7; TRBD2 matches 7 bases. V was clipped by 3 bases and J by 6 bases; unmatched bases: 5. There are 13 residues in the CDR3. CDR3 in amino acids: CASSLGEGGEQYF. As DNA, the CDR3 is TGTGCCAGCAGTTTGGGGGAGGGTGGCGAGCAGTACTTC.

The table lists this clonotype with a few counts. CDR3 bases: TGTGCCAGCAGCGGGTCGACAGGTACCTCCTACGAGCAGTACTTC. Its translation is CASSGSTGTSYEQYF. V usage is TRBV27 and J usage is TRBJ2-7; D is perhaps TRBD1 (6 bases). This CDR3 is built from 15 residues. V lost 6 bases and J 0 bases, leaving 15 bases between the germline ends. Germline V gene data show CDR1 as MNHEY and CDR2 as SMNVEV (reference sequence).

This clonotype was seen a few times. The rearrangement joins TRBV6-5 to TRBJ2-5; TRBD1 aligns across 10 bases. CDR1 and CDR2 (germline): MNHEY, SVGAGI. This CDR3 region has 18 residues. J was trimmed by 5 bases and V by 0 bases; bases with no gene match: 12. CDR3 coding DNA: TGTGCCAGCAGTTACTCGGGTAGATTGACAGGGGGCACGGAGACCCAGTACTTC. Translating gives CASSYSGRLTGGTETQYF.

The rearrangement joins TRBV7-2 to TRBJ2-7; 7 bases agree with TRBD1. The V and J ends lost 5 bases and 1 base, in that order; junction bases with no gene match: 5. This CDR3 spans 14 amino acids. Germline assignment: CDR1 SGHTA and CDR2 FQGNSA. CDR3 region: CASSRIRGSYEQYF. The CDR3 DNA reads TGTGCCAGCAGCCGGATCAGGGGGTCCTACGAGCAGTACTTC.

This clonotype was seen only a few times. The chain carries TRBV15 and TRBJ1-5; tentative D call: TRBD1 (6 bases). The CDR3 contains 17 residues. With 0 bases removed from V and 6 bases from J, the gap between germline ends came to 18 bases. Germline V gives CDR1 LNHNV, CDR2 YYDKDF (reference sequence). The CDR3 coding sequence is TGTGCCACCAGCAGAGATCGGGGGGGAACAGGGCTTCAGCCCCAGCATTTT. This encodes CATSRDRGGTGLQPQHF.

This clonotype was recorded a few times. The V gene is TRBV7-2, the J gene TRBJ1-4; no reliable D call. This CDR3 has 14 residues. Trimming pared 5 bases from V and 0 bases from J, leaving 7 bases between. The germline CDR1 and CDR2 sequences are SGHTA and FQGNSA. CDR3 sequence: CASSQSATNEKLFF. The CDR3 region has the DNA TGTGCCAGCAGCCAGAGCGCAACTAATGAAAAACTGTTTTTT.

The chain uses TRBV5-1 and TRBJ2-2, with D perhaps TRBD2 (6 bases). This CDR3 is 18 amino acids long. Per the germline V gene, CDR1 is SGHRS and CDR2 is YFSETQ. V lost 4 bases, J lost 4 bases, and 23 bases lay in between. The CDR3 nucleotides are TGCGCCAGCAGCCCGGAGGGGAAGGCGTCCTCCCTCACCGGGGAGCTGTTTTTT. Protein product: CASSPEGKASSLTGELFF.

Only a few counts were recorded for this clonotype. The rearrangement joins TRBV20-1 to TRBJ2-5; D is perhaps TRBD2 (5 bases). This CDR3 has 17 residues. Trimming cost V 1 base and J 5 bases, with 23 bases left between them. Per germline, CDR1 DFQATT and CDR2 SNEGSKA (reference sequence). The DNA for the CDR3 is TGCAGTGCTAGAGGTATCCTCCCCGGGGTACCTGGGGAGACCCAGTACTTC. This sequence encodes CSARGILPGVPGETQYF.

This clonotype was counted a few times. Written as DNA, the CDR3 is TGTGCCACCAGTGAGGGGGGTCGACGGAGCAATCAGCCCCAGCATTTT. Its translation is CATSEGGRRSNQPQHF. The V call is TRBV24-1, the J call TRBJ1-5; D might be TRBD1 (5 bases). V shed 4 bases and J shed 1 base, with 13 bases lying between them. Germline values: CDR1 KGHDR, CDR2 SFDVKD. The CDR3 is made up of 16 amino acids.

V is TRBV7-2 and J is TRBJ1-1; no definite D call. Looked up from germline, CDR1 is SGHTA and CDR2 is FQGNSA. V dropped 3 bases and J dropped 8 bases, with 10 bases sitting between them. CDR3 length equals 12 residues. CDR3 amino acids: CASSFVRQEAFF. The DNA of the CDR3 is TGTGCCAGCAGCTTTGTTCGTCAGGAAGCTTTCTTT.

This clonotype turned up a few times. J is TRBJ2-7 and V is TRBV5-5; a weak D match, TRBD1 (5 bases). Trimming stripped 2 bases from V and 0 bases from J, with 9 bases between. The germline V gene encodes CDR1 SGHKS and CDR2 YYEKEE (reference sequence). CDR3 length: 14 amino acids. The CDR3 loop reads CASSFTGSSYEQYF. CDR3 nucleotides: TGTGCCAGCAGCTTCACAGGATCCTCCTACGAGCAGTACTTC.

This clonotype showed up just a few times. CDR3: CASSFLAGEQFQPQHF. CDR3 sequence (DNA): TGTGCCAGCAGCTTCCTTGCGGGGGAGCAATTTCAGCCCCAGCATTTT. The rearrangement links TRBV7-4 to TRBJ1-5; D is perhaps TRBD1 (5 bases). The germline CDR1 and CDR2 sequences are SGHVT and SQSDAQ. This CDR3 spans 16 amino acids. V was trimmed by 3 bases and J by 6 bases, leaving 18 bases between them.

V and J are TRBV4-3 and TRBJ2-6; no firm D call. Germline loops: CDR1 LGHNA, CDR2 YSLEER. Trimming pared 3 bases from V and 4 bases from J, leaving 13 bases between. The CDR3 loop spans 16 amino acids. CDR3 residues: CASSQVGPSGANVLTF. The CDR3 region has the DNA TGCGCCAGCAGCCAGGTCGGACCTTCAGGGGCCAACGTCCTGACTTTC.

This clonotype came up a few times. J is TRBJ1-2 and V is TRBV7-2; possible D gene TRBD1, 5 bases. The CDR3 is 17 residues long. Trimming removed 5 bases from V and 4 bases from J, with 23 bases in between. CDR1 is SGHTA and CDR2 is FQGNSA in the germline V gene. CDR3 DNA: TGTGCCAGCAGCCATATCATATTGAGGCAGGGTTTCTATGGCTACACCTTC. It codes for CASSHIILRQGFYGYTF.

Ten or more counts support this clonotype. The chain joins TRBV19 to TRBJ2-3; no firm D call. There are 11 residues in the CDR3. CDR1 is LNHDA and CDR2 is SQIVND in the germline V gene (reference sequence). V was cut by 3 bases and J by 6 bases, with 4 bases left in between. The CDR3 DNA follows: TGTGCCAGTAGTATGGGGGATACGCAGTATTTT. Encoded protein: CASSMGDTQYF.

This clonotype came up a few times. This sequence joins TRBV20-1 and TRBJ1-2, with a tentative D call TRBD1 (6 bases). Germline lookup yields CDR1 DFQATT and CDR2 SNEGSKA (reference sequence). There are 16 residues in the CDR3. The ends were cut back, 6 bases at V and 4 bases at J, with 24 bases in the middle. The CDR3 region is CSARTAKLSSIYGYTF. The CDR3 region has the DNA TGCAGTGCAAGGACAGCAAAACTAAGCTCGATCTATGGCTACACCTTC.

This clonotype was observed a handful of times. In DNA form, the CDR3 reads TGCAGCGTGGGCCTTAGGCAGGGAGTTCTGTACGAGCAGTACTTC. It yields the protein CSVGLRQGVLYEQYF. This sequence joins TRBV29-1 and TRBJ2-7, with D possibly called TRBD1 or TRBD2 (5 bases each). CDR1 and CDR2 from the germline V gene are SQVTM and ANQGSEA. V dropped 6 bases and J dropped 4 bases, with 22 bases sitting between them. The CDR3 loop spans 15 amino acids.